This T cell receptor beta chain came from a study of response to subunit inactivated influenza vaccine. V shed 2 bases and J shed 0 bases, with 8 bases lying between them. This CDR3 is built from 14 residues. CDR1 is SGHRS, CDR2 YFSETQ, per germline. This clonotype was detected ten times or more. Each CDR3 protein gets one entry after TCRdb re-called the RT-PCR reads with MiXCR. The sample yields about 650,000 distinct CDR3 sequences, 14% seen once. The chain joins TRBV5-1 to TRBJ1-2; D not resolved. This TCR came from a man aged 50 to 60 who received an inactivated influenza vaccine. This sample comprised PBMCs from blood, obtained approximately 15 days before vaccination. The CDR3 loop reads CASSFTISNYGYTF. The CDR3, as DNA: TGCGCCAGCAGCTTTACGATATCTAACTATGGCTACACCTTC.